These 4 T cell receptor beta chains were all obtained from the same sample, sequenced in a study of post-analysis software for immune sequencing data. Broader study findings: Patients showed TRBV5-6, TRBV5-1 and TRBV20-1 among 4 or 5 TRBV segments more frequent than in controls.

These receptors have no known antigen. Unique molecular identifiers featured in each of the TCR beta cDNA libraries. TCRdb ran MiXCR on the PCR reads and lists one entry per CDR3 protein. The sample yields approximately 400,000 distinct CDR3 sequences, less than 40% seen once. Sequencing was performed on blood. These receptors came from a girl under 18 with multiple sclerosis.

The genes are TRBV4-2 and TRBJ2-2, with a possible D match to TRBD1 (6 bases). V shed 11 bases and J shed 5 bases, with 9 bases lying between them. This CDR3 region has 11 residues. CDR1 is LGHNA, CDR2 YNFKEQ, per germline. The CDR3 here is CASTGTGELFF. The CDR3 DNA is TGTGCCTCCACAGGGACCGGGGAGCTGTTTTTT.

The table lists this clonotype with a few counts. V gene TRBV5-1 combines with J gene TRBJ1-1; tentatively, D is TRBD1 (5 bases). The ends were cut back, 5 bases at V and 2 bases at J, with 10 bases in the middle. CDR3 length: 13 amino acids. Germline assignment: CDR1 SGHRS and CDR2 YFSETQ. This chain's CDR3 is CASRRGPNTEAFF. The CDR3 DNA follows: TGCGCCAGCAGAAGGGGACCAAACACTGAAGCTTTCTTT.

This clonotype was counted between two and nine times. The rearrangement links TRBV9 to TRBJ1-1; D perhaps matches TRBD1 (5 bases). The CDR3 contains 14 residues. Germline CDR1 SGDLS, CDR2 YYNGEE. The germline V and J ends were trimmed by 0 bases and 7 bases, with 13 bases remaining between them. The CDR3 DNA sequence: TGTGCCAGCAGCGTAGATGGGGGGGTCGGTGAAGCTTTCTTT. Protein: CASSVDGGVGEAFF.

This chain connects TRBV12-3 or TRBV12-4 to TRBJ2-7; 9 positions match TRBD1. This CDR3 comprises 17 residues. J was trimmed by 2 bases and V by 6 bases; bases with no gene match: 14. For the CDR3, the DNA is TGTGCCAGCAGCCCCTCGACAGGGGGGACACGAACCTACGAGCAGTACTTC. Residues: CASSPSTGGTRTYEQYF.